This paragraph reports one T cell receptor beta chain. What it binds is not known. The data stem from a study of CD8 T cells in Susac syndrome. Study-wide results and caveats: The study recognized that its TCR sequencing and HLA analysis covered a relatively small number of individuals.

CD8+ and CD4+ T cells from blood underwent TCR beta sequencing, which was carried out in a high-throughput format. While CD8+ and CD4+ T cells were isolated negatively, TEMRA cells were enriched by FACS. The CDR3 sequence is 11 residues long. V lost 5 bases to trimming and J lost 13 bases; unmatched junction nucleotides: 5. Looked up from germline, CDR1 is DFQATT and CDR2 is SNEGSKA (reference sequence). After extraction with the RNeasy kit, roughly 0.45 to 1 ug of the RNA was reverse transcribed using random hexamers. immunoSEQ multiplex PCR amplified TCR beta CDR3 across 54 Vbeta, 13 Jbeta. TCRdb analysed the immunoSEQ multiplex PCR reads with MiXCR anew, one entry per CDR3 protein. Found here are some 190,000 distinct CDR3 sequences, roughly 94% of them singletons; the top ten hold 0.08% to 0.11%.

This rearrangement joins TRBV20-1 to TRBJ2-1, with TRBD2 identical over 10 bases. Material for sequencing was CD4+ T cells from PBMCs. The sequence came from a human donor in good health. The CDR3 DNA reads as TGCAGTGCTGCCGGGACTAGCGATCAGTTCTTC. Translating it yields CSAAGTSDQFF.